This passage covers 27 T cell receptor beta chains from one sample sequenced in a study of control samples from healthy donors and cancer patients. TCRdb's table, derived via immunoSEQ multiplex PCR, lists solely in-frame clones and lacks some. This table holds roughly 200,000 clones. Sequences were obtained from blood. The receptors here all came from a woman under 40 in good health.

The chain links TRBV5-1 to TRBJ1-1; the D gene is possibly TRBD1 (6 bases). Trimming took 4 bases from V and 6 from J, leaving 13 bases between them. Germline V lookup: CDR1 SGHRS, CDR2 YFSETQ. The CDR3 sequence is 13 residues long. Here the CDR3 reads CASSRTGSPEAFF. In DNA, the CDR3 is TGCGCCAGCAGCAGAACAGGGTCCCCTGAAGCTTTCTTT.

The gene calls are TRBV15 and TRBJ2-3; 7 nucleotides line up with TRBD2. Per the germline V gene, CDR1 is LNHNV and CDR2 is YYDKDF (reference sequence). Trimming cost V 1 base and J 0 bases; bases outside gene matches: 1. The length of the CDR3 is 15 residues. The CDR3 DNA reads TGTGCCACCAGCAGAGGTAGCGGGAGCACAGATACGCAGTATTTT. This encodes CATSRGSGSTDTQYF.

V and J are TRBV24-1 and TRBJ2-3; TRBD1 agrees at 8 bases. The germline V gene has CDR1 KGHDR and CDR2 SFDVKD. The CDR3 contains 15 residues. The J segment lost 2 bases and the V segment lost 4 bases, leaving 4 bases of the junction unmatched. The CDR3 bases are TGTGCCACCAGTGAGGACAGGGAAGACACAGATACGCAGTATTTT. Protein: CATSEDREDTDTQYF.

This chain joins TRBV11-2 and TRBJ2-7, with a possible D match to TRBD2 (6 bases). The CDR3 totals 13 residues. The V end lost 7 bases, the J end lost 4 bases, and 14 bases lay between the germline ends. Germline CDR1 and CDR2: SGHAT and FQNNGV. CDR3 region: CASNLKSGYEQYF. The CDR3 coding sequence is TGTGCCAGCAACCTGAAAAGCGGGTACGAGCAGTACTTC.

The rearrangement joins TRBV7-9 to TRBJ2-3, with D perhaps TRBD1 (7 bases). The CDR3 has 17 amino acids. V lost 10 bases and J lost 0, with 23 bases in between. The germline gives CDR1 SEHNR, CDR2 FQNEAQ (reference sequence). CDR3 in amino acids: CATSPVGRGVSTDTQYF. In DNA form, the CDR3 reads TGTGCCACCTCCCCCGTGGGCAGGGGGGTTAGCACAGATACGCAGTATTTT.

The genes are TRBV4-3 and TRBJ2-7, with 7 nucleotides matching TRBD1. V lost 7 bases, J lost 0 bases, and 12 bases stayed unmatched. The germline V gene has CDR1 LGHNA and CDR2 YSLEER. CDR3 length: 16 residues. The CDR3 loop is CASTSKWPGGSYEQYF. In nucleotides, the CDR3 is TGCGCCAGCACCTCCAAGTGGCCAGGGGGCTCCTACGAGCAGTACTTC.

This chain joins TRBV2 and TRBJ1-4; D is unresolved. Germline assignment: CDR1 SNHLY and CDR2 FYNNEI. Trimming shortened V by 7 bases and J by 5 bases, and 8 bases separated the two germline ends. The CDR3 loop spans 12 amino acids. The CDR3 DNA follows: TGTGCCAGCAAGGAACAGAATGAAAAACTGTTTTTT. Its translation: CASKEQNEKLFF.

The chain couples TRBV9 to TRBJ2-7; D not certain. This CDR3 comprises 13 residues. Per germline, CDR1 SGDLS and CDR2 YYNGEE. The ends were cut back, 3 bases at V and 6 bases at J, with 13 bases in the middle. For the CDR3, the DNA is TGTGCCAGCAGCGACCGGCGATCTGGCGAGCAGTACTTC. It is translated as CASSDRRSGEQYF. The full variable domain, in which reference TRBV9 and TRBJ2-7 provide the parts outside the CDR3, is DSGVTQTPKHLITATGQRVTLRCSPRSGDLSVYWYQQSLDQGLQFLIQYYNGEERAKGNILERFSAQQFPDLHSELNLSSLELGDSALYFCASSDRRSGEQYFGPGTRLTVT.

The DNA for the CDR3 is TGTGCCAGCAGCCTCGGGGGCAGGGGTGAAAAACTGTTTTTT. Encoded protein: CASSLGGRGEKLFF. This chain uses TRBV28 with TRBJ1-4; maybe TRBD1 (6 bases). Trimming left V 6 bases short and J 7 bases short, with 15 bases between. CDR1 and CDR2 (germline): MDHEN, SYDVKM. CDR3 length: 14 residues.

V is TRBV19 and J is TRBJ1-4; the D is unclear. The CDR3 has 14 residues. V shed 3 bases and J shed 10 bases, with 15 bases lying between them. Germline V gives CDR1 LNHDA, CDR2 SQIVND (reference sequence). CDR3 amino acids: CASSMSSLHGKLFF. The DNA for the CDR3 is TGTGCCAGTAGTATGTCCAGCCTTCACGGAAAACTGTTTTTT.

The CDR3 region is CASSLEVDRVTDTQYF. The CDR3 DNA reads as TGTGCCAGCAGCTTGGAAGTAGATCGGGTCACAGATACGCAGTATTTT. The chain carries TRBV5-6 and TRBJ2-3, with D unresolved. This CDR3 comprises 16 residues. V was trimmed by 0 bases and J by 2 bases, leaving 13 bases between them. Germline V gene lookup returns CDR1 SGHDT and CDR2 YYEEEE.

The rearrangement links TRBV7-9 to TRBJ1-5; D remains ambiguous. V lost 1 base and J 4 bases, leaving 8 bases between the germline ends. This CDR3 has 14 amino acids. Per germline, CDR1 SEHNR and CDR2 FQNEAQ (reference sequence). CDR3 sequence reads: CASSLGRSNQPQHF. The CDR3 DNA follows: TGTGCCAGCAGCTTAGGGAGGAGTAATCAGCCCCAGCATTTT.

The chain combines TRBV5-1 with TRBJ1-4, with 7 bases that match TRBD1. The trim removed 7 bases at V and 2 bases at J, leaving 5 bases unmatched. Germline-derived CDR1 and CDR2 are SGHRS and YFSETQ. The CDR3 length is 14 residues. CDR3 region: CASARGGTNEKLFF. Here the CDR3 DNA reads TGCGCCAGCGCCAGGGGGGGTACTAATGAAAAACTGTTTTTT.

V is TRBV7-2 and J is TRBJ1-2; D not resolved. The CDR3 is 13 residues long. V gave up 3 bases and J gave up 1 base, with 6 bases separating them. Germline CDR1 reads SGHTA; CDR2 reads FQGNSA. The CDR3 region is CASSFGINYGYTF. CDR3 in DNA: TGTGCCAGCAGCTTTGGGATTAACTATGGCTACACCTTC.

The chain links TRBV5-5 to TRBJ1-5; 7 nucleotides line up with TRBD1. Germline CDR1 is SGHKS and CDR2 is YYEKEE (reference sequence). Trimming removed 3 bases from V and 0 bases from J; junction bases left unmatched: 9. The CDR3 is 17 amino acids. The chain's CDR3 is CASSYWDRLNSNQPQHF. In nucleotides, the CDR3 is TGTGCCAGCAGCTATTGGGACAGATTAAATAGCAATCAGCCCCAGCATTTT.

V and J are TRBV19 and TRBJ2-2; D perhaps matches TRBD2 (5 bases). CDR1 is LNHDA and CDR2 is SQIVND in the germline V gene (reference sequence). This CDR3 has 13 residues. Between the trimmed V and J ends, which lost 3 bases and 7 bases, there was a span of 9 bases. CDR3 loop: CASSISSGGELFF. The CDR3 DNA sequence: TGTGCCAGTAGTATTTCCAGCGGCGGGGAGCTGTTTTTT.

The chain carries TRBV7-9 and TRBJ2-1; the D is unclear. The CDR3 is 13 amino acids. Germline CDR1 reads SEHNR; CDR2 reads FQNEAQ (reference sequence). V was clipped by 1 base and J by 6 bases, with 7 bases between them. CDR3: CASSLVRVNEQFF. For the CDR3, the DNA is TGTGCCAGCAGCTTAGTTCGCGTCAATGAGCAGTTCTTC.

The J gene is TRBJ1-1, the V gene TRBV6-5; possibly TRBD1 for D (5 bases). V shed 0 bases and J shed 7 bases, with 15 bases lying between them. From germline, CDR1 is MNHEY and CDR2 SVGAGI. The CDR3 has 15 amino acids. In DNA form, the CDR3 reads TGTGCCAGCAGTTACTCGAGGCGGGGGGTGAATGAAGCTTTCTTT. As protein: CASSYSRRGVNEAFF.

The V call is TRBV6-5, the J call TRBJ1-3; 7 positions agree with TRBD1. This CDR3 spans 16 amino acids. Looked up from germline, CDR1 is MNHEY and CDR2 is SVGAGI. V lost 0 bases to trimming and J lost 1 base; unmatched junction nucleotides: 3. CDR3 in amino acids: CASSYSGTVSGNTIYF. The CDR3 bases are TGTGCCAGCAGTTACTCGGGGACAGTGTCTGGAAACACCATATATTTT.

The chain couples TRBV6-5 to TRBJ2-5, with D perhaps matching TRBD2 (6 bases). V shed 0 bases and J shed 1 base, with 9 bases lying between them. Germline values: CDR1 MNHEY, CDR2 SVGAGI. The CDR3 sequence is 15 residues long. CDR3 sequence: CASSYSGGPQETQYF. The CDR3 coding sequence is TGTGCCAGCAGTTACTCCGGGGGTCCCCAAGAGACCCAGTACTTC.

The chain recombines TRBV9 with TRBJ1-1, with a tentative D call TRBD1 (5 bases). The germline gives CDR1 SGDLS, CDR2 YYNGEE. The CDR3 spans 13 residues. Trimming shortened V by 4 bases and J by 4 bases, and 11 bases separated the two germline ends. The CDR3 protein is CASSPRGGTEAFF. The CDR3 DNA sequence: TGTGCCAGCAGCCCCCGGGGGGGCACTGAAGCTTTCTTT.

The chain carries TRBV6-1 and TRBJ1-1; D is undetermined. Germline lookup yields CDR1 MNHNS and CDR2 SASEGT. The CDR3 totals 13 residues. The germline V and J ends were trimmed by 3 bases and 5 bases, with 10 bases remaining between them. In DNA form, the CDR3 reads TGTGCCAGCAGTGATGCAGGAGTGACTGAAGCTTTCTTT. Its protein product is CASSDAGVTEAFF.

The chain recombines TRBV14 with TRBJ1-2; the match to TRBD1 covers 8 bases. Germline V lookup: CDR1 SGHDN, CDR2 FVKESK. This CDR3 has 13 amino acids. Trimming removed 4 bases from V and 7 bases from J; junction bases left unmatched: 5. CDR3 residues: CASSPDRGLGYTF. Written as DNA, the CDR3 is TGTGCCAGCAGCCCAGACAGGGGACTTGGCTACACCTTC.

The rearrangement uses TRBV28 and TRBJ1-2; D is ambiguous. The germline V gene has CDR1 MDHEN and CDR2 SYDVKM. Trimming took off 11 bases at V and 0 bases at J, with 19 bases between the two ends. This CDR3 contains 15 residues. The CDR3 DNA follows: TGTGCCGGGCGTAGAGGGCGGTCCGCTAACTATGGCTACACCTTC. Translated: CAGRRGRSANYGYTF.

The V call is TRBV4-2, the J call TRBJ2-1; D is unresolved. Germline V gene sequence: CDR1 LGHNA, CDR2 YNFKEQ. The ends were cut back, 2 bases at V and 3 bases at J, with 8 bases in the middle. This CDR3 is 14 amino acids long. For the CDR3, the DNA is TGTGCCAGCAGCCAAAATCTAGGCTACAATGAGCAGTTCTTC. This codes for CASSQNLGYNEQFF.

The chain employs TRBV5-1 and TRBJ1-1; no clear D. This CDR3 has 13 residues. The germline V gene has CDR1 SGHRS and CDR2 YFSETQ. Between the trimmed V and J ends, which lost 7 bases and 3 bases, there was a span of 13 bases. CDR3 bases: TGCGCCAGCCAGGAGTCGCCGGACACTGAAGCTTTCTTT. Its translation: CASQESPDTEAFF. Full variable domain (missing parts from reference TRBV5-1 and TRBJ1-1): KAGVTQTPRYLIKTRGQQVTLSCSPISGHRSVSWYQQTPGQGLQFLFEYFSETQRNKGNFPGRFSGRQFSNSRSEMNVSTLELGDSALYLCASQESPDTEAFFGQGTRLTVV.

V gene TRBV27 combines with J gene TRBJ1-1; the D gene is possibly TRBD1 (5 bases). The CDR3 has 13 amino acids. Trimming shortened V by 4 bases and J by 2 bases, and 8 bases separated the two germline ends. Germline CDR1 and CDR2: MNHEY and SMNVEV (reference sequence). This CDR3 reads CASSYGTNTEAFF. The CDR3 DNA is TGTGCCAGCAGTTACGGGACTAACACTGAAGCTTTCTTT.